One sample yielded the 26 T cell receptor beta chains listed below, sequenced in a study of T cells after yellow fever vaccination. TCRdb redid the calling of the 5' RACE reads with MiXCR, one entry per CDR3 protein. Of about 300,000 distinct CDR3 sequences in the sample, around 6.8% were seen once. This material consisted of PBMCs, taken roughly 45 days after the first yellow fever vaccination. The source of these receptors is a man between 18 and 29 years old who received the YFV17D yellow fever vaccine.

The rearrangement links TRBV20-1 to TRBJ2-1; perhaps TRBD1 as D (5 bases). Between the trimmed V and J ends, which lost 3 bases and 0 bases, there was a span of 15 bases. The CDR3 loop spans 16 amino acids. Germline lookup yields CDR1 DFQATT and CDR2 SNEGSKA (reference sequence). CDR3 residues: CSASVVGASSYNEQFF. The CDR3 coding sequence is TGCAGTGCTAGTGTTGTTGGGGCAAGCTCCTACAATGAGCAGTTCTTC.

This chain links TRBV5-6 with TRBJ2-7; a weak D match, TRBD2 (5 bases). The germline CDR1 and CDR2 sequences are SGHDT and YYEEEE. The V end lost 1 base, the J end lost 7 bases, and 18 bases lay between the germline ends. The length of the CDR3 is 15 residues. CDR3 in amino acids: CASSLRGSGGVEQYV. CDR3 sequence (DNA): TGTGCCAGCAGCTTGAGAGGGTCCGGAGGCGTAGAGCAGTACGTC.

This clonotype was detected many times. This chain connects TRBV5-1 to TRBJ2-5; TRBD1 or TRBD2 may be the D gene (5 bases each). The CDR3 covers 16 residues. V gave up 0 bases and J gave up 5 bases, with 17 bases separating them. Germline CDR1 SGHRS, CDR2 YFSETQ. The CDR3 DNA follows: TGCGCCAGCAGCTTGGGTGGCCCGGGGACGCAGGAGACCCAGTACTTC. Residues: CASSLGGPGTQETQYF. Using reference TRBV5-1 and TRBJ2-5 for the parts outside the CDR3, the full variable domain is KAGVTQTPRYLIKTRGQQVTLSCSPISGHRSVSWYQQTPGQGLQFLFEYFSETQRNKGNFPGRFSGRQFSNSRSEMNVSTLELGDSALYLCASSLGGPGTQETQYFGPGTRLLVL.

The CDR3, as DNA: TGTGCCAGCAGCTCTTGGGCGAGCTCTGGAAACACCATATATTTT. Amino acids: CASSSWASSGNTIYF. The chain has TRBV5-4 and TRBJ1-3; D gene unclear. CDR1 is SGHNT, CDR2 YYREEE, per germline (reference sequence). The CDR3 is made up of 15 amino acids. V was clipped by 3 bases and J by 0 bases, with 10 bases between them.

This clonotype was seen only once. CDR3 in DNA: TGTGCCAGCACCTTGATGAGCGGACAAGAGACCCAGTACTTC. Its translation: CASTLMSGQETQYF. The chain uses TRBV2 and TRBJ2-5; perhaps TRBD2 as D (5 bases). The CDR3 sequence is 14 residues long. CDR1 SNHLY and CDR2 FYNNEI come from the germline V gene. V lost 7 bases and J 2 bases, leaving 14 bases between the germline ends.

In this sample, this clonotype turned up many times. The V and J genes are TRBV6-1 and TRBJ1-6; D is unclear. From germline, CDR1 is MNHNS and CDR2 SASEGT. The CDR3 extends over 16 amino acids. The V end was cut by 4 bases, the J end by 0 bases, with 10 bases between. CDR3 in DNA: TGTGCCAGCAGTGGAGACGGGAGCTCCTATAATTCACCCCTCCACTTT. It translates to CASSGDGSSYNSPLHF.

This clonotype has more than one count but fewer than ten. CDR3 protein: CASSFEVLNSPLHF. The CDR3 DNA reads as TGTGCCAGCAGCTTTGAGGTTCTTAATTCACCCCTCCACTTT. The chain recombines TRBV7-2 with TRBJ1-6; no reliable D call. With 3 bases removed from V and 6 bases from J, the gap between germline ends came to 9 bases. The CDR3 covers 14 residues. Per the germline V gene, CDR1 is SGHTA and CDR2 is FQGNSA.

The V gene is TRBV15, the J gene TRBJ2-6, with D unresolved. Germline V gene lookup returns CDR1 LNHNV and CDR2 YYDKDF (reference sequence). The V end was cut by 6 bases, the J end by 4 bases, with 4 bases between. The CDR3 runs 12 residues. DNA of the CDR3: TGTGCCACCAGTTTCGGGGCCAACGTCCTGACTTTC. Its translation is CATSFGANVLTF.

The V and J genes are TRBV27 and TRBJ1-3; D is undetermined. The CDR3 is 13 amino acids. The V end lost 3 bases, the J end lost 4 bases, and 7 bases lay between the germline ends. Germline V gene sequence: CDR1 MNHEY, CDR2 SMNVEV (reference sequence). The CDR3 nucleotides are TGTGCCAGCAGTTTCAGCAGAGGAAACACCATATATTTT. Translation gives CASSFSRGNTIYF.

This clonotype showed up just a few times. The chain links TRBV6-1 to TRBJ1-4, with 8 positions matching TRBD1. Unmatched junction bases numbered 6, after V lost 5 bases and J lost 7 bases. Germline V lookup: CDR1 MNHNS, CDR2 SASEGT. The CDR3 runs 14 residues. The CDR3 sequence: CASSPRTGTEKLFF. The DNA of the CDR3 is TGTGCCAGCAGTCCCCGGACAGGGACTGAAAAACTGTTTTTT.

CDR3 sequence (DNA): TGTGCCAGCAGCGGCGGAGGGGCAGAGACCCAGTACTTC. Encoded protein: CASSGGGAETQYF. The chain carries TRBV5-5 and TRBJ2-5, with D perhaps TRBD2 (6 bases). CDR1 is SGHKS, CDR2 YYEKEE, per germline (reference sequence). V shed 4 bases and J shed 4 bases, with 11 bases lying between them. The CDR3 is 13 amino acids.

In this sample, this clonotype turned up many times. This chain joins TRBV10-3 and TRBJ2-7, with 7 bases identical to TRBD2. There are 14 residues in the CDR3. With 6 bases clipped from V and 2 bases from J, the junction kept 7 bases outside the gene matches. CDR1 is ENHRY and CDR2 is SYGVKD in the germline V gene. The CDR3 is CAIRGAGSAYEQYF. The DNA of the CDR3 is TGTGCCATCAGGGGAGCGGGGAGCGCCTACGAGCAGTACTTC.

The V and J genes are TRBV13 and TRBJ2-5; possible D gene TRBD2, 6 bases. The CDR3 length is 15 residues. V was shortened by 6 bases and J by 0 bases, with 14 bases between the two germline ends. Germline values: CDR1 PRHDT, CDR2 FYEKMQ (reference sequence). DNA of the CDR3: TGTGCCAGCAGTATCAATCGGGGGTACCAAGAGACCCAGTACTTC. It translates to CASSINRGYQETQYF.

This clonotype came up a few times. The chain carries TRBV6-5 and TRBJ1-2, with 12 bases matching TRBD1. This CDR3 spans 15 amino acids. Unmatched junction bases numbered 2, after V lost 2 bases and J lost 4 bases. CDR1 MNHEY and CDR2 SVGAGI come from the germline V gene. The CDR3 is CASSYGTGGSYGYTF. The CDR3 nucleotides read TGTGCCAGCAGTTACGGGACAGGGGGCAGCTATGGCTACACCTTC.

The chain employs TRBV10-3 and TRBJ2-7; D is tentatively TRBD1 or TRBD2 (5 bases each). The V gene's germline CDR1 is ENHRY and CDR2 SYGVKD. There are 13 residues in the CDR3. Trimming took off 6 bases at V and 0 bases at J, with 9 bases between the two ends. The CDR3, as DNA: TGTGCCATCAGACCAGGGAGCTCCTACGAGCAGTACGTC. This codes for CAIRPGSSYEQYV.

The chain is built from TRBV2 and TRBJ1-2; 8 nucleotides align to TRBD1. The length of the CDR3 is 13 residues. V trimming: 7 bases; J trimming: 8 bases; junction bases outside the gene matches: 9. Germline V gene sequence: CDR1 SNHLY, CDR2 FYNNEI. CDR3 in amino acids: CASITGTGDGYTF. CDR3 DNA sequence: TGTGCCAGCATTACGGGGACAGGAGACGGCTACACCTTC.

The gene calls are TRBV20-1 and TRBJ1-2, with D possibly being TRBD1 (6 bases). Germline values: CDR1 DFQATT, CDR2 SNEGSKA (reference sequence). This CDR3 is built from 15 residues. V was trimmed by 0 bases and J by 2 bases, leaving 13 bases between them. The CDR3 region has the DNA TGCAGTGCTAGAGATTCCGCCGGGGGCAACTATGGCTACACCTTC. Encoded protein: CSARDSAGGNYGYTF.

The table lists this clonotype with a few counts. The genes are TRBV20-1 and TRBJ1-2, with D maybe TRBD1 (5 bases). This CDR3 has 12 amino acids. V lost 7 bases, J lost 5 bases, and 14 bases lay in between. Germline CDR1 DFQATT, CDR2 SNEGSKA (reference sequence). In DNA form, the CDR3 reads TGCAGTGGGACGGCGGAGGGGTATGGCTACACCTTC. It translates to CSGTAEGYGYTF.

The chain is built from TRBV7-2 and TRBJ2-3; 10 nucleotides agree with TRBD1. Trimming at V came to 5 bases and at J to 7 bases, leaving 6 bases not matched to a gene. Germline V CDR1 and CDR2: SGHTA, FQGNSA. The CDR3 is 14 amino acids. For the CDR3, the DNA is TGTGCCAGCAGCCCAGGACAGGGGGAATATACGCAGTATTTT. Its protein is CASSPGQGEYTQYF.

The sample holds a few counts of this clonotype. This chain joins TRBV6-1 and TRBJ1-2, with a tentative D call TRBD1 (6 bases). Germline values: CDR1 MNHNS, CDR2 SASEGT. CDR3 size: 17 residues. The V end was cut by 5 bases, the J end by 5 bases, with 24 bases between. The CDR3 DNA is TGTGCCAGCAGTACGCTAACTGGTGGGGGGCGACGATATGGCTACACCTTC. Protein product: CASSTLTGGGRRYGYTF.

This clonotype was picked up many times. This sequence joins TRBV20-1 and TRBJ2-1; 8 bases align to TRBD2. Germline-derived CDR1 and CDR2 are DFQATT and SNEGSKA (reference sequence). This CDR3 has 14 amino acids. The ends lost 6 bases at V and 3 bases at J; junction bases unmatched: 7. Written as DNA, the CDR3 is TGCAGTGCCCCTATAGCGGGGTTCTACAATGAGCAGTTCTTC. This gives the protein CSAPIAGFYNEQFF.

The V and J genes are TRBV2 and TRBJ1-2; D is unresolved. V was cut by 8 bases and J by 0 bases, with 10 bases left in between. This CDR3 is built from 13 residues. In germline, CDR1 is SNHLY, CDR2 FYNNEI. The CDR3 reads CASGKSSNYGYTF. For the CDR3, the DNA is TGTGCCAGCGGGAAGAGTTCTAACTATGGCTACACCTTC.

This clonotype appeared a few times. The V and J genes are TRBV20-1 and TRBJ2-3; D is possibly TRBD1 or TRBD2 (5 bases each). The CDR3 contains 13 residues. Germline V gene data show CDR1 as DFQATT and CDR2 as SNEGSKA (reference sequence). CDR3: CRLRDGGTDTQYF. The CDR3 bases are TGCAGACTCCGGGACGGGGGCACAGATACGCAGTATTTT.

The V call is TRBV7-2, the J call TRBJ2-5; tentatively, D is TRBD2 (6 bases). This CDR3 has 15 amino acids. V was pared by 3 bases and J by 2 bases, with 13 bases between. The V gene's germline CDR1 is SGHTA and CDR2 FQGNSA. The DNA for the CDR3 is TGTGCCAGCAGCTTGGTTGGTAGCGGACAAGAGACCCAGTACTTC. Protein: CASSLVGSGQETQYF. Supplemented by reference TRBV7-2 and TRBJ2-5, the full variable domain reads GAGVSQSPSNKVTEKGKDVELRCDPISGHTALYWYRQSLGQGLEFLIYFQGNSAPDKSGLPSDRFSAERTGGSVSTLTIQRTQQEDSAVYLCASSLVGSGQETQYFGPGTRLLVL.

This clonotype was seen only a few times. This sequence joins TRBV10-3 and TRBJ2-7; 10 bases line up with TRBD1. The length of the CDR3 is 14 residues. V was clipped by 3 bases and J by 7 bases; unmatched bases: 6. In germline, CDR1 is ENHRY, CDR2 SYGVKD. As DNA, the CDR3 is TGTGCCATCAGTGAAAGACAGGGGGCAGGGGAGCAGTACGTC. Translation: CAISERQGAGEQYV.

The DNA for the CDR3 is TGTGCCAGCAGTGATCCCGGACAGGGATGGTTACAAGAGACCCAGTACTTC. Its protein product is CASSDPGQGWLQETQYF. The chain recombines TRBV25-1 with TRBJ2-5, with 8 positions matching TRBD1. CDR3 length: 17 amino acids. V lost 3 bases to trimming and J lost 2 bases; unmatched junction nucleotides: 11. Per germline, CDR1 MGHDK and CDR2 SYGVNS.